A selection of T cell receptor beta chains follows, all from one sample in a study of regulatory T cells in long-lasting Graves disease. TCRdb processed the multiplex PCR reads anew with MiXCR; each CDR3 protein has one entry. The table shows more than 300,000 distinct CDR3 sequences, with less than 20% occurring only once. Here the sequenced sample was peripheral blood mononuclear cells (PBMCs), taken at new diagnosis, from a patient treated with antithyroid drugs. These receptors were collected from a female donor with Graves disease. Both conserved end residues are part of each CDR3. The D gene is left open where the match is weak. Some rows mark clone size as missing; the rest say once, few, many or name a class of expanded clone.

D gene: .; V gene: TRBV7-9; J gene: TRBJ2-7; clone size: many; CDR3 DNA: TGTGCCAGCAGCGCCGGGACGGACTACGAGCAGTACTTC; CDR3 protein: CASSAGTDYEQYF
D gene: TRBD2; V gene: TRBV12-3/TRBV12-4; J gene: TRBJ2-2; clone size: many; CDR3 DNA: TGTGCCAGCAATCCGGGGACTAGCGGGAGGGCCTTCGATCCCGGGGAGCTGTTTTTT; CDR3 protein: CASNPGTSGRAFDPGELFF
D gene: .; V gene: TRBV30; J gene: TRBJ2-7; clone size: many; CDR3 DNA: TGTGCCTGGAGTCGAGGCGGCTACGAGCAGTACTTC; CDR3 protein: CAWSRGGYEQYF
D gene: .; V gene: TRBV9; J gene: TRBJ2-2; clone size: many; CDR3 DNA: TGTGCCAGCAGCGCGACAGTCCGTGGGACCGGGGAGCTGTTTTTT; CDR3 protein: CASSATVRGTGELFF
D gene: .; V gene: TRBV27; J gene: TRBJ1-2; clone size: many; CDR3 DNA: TGTGCCAGCAGTTGGCCAGGGTTTCTTGGCTACACCTTC; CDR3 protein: CASSWPGFLGYTF
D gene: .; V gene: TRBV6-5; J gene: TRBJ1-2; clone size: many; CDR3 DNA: TGTGCCAGCAGTTACTCGAGGCTGGACTATGGCTACACCTTC; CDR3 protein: CASSYSRLDYGYTF
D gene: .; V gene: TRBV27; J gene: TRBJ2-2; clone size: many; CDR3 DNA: TGTGCCAGCAGTTTCGTCGATCGGTCCGGGGAGCTGTTTTTT; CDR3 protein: CASSFVDRSGELFF
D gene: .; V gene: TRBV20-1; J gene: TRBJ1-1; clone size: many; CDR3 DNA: TGCAGTGCTAGAGGAGCACCTGGACACACTGAAGCTTTCTTT; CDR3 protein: CSARGAPGHTEAFF
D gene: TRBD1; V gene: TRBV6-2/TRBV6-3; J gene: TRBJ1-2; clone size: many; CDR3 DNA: TGTGCCAGCAGTCGCCACCAGGGACAGAATGGCTACACCTTC; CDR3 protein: CASSRHQGQNGYTF
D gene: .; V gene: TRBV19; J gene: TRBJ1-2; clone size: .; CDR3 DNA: TGTGCCAGTAGTAACGGCGGTAACTATGGCTACACCTTC; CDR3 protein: CASSNGGNYGYTF
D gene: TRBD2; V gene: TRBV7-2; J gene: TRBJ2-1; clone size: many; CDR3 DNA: TGTGCCAGCAGCACCACTATAGGGCTAGCGGAGTACAATGAGCAGTTCTTC; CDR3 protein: CASSTTIGLAEYNEQFF
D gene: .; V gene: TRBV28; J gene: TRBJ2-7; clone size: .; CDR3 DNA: TGTGCCAGCAAAACGGGAAACGACTACGAGCAGTACTTC; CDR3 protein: CASKTGNDYEQYF
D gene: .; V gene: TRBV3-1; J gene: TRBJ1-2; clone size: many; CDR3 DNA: TGTGCCAGCACCAGTCCCGGGAACTATGGCTACACCTTC; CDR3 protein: CASTSPGNYGYTF
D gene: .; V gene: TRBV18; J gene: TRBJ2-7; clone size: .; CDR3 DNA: TGTGCCAGCTCACCAGCGCAGGGGAGCTCCTACGAGCAGTACTTC; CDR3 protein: CASSPAQGSSYEQYF
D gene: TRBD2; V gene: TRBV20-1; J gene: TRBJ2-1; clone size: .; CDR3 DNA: TGCAGTGCTACTATCGGGACTAGCGGGGGGGGCGGTGAGCAGTTCTTC; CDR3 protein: CSATIGTSGGGGEQFF
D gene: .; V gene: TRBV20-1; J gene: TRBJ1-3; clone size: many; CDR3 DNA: TGCAGTGCCCTGGGGCCTAAGACAGGTTACGGAAACACCATATATTTT; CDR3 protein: CSALGPKTGYGNTIYF
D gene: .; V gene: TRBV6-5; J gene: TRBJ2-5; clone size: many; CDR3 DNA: TGTGCCAGCAGTTACTCAGGGATGGAGACCCAGTACTTC; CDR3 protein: CASSYSGMETQYF
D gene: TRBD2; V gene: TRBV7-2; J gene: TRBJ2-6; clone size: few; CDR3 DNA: TGTGCCAGCAGCTTCGGACTAGCGGGCTTCTCTGGGGCCAACGTCCTGACTTTC; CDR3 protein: CASSFGLAGFSGANVLTF
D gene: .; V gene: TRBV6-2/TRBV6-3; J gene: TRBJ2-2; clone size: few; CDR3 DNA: TGTGCCAGCAGTTACCGGGACCCCGAGAGCGGGGAGCTGTTTTTT; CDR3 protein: CASSYRDPESGELFF
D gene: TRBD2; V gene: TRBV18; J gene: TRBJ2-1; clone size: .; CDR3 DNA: TGTGCCAGCTCCAGGAGGGAGGGAGACTTTTACAATGAGCAGTTCTTC; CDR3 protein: CASSRREGDFYNEQFF
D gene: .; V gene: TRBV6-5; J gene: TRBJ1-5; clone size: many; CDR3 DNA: TGTGCCAGCAGTTACTCTAAGGGCAATCAGCCCCAGCATTTT; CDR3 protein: CASSYSKGNQPQHF
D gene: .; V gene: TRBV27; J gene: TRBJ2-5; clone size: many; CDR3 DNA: TGTGCCAGCAGTCACGGAGAGACCCAGTACTTC; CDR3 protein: CASSHGETQYF
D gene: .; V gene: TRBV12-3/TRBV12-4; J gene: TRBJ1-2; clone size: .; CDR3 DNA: TGTGCCAGCAGTTTTGGGGGACCGGGCTACACCTTC; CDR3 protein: CASSFGGPGYTF
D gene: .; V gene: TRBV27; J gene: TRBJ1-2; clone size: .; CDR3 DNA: TGTGCCAGCAGTTTATCGGGCGGCGGTGGCTACACCTTC; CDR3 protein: CASSLSGGGGYTF
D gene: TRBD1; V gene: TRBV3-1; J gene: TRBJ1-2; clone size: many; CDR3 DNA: TGTGCCAGCAGCCCTATAGACAGGGTCTATGGCTACACCTTC; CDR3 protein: CASSPIDRVYGYTF
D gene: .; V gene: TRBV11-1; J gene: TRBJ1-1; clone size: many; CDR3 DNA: TGTGCCAGCAGCTTGAGGGACTTCACTGAAGCTTTCTTT; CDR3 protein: CASSLRDFTEAFF
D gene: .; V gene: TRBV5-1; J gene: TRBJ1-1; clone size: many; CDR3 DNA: TGCGCCAGCAGCTTTGGCAGGGAAGCTTTCTTT; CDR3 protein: CASSFGREAFF
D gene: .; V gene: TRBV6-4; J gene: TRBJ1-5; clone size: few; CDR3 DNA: TGTGCCAGCAGACAGGGACTAAGCAATCAGCCCCAGCATTTT; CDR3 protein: CASRQGLSNQPQHF
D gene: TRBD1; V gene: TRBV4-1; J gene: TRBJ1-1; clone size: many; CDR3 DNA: TGCGCCAGCAGCCAAGACAGGGGGCGCGGTGAAGCTTTCTTT; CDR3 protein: CASSQDRGRGEAFF
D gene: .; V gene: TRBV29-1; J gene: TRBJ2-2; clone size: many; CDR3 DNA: TGCAGCGGTAATAAGGGCACCGGGGAGCTGTTTTTT; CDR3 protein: CSGNKGTGELFF
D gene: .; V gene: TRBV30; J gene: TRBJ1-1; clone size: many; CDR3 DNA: TGTGCCTGGATCTCGGCGGAGAACTTCGAAGCTTTCTTT; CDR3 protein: CAWISAENFEAFF
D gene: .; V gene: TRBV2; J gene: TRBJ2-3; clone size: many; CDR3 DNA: TGTGCCAGCCCCGGGGGGCCCACAGATACGCAGTATTTT; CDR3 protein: CASPGGPTDTQYF
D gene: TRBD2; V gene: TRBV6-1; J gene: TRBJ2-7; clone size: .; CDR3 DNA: TGTGCCAGCGGGATTGGACTAGCGGTACACGAGCAGTACTTC; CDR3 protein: CASGIGLAVHEQYF
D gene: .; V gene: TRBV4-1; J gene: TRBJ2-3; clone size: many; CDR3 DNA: TGCGCCAGCAGCCCGCACGGGACTAGCACAGATACGCAGTATTTT; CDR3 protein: CASSPHGTSTDTQYF
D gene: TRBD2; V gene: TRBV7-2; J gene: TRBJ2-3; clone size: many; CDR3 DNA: TGTGCCAGCAGCTTAGACTTCCTCCTAGCGGGAGGGGGAAATACGCAGTATTTT; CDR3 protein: CASSLDFLLAGGGNTQYF
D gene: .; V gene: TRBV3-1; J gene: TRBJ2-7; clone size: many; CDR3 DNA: TGTGCCAGCAGCCAAGGGCAGAATAGGGCCTACGAGCAGTACTTC; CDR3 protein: CASSQGQNRAYEQYF
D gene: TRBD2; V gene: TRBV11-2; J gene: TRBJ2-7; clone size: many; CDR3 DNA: TGTGCCAGCAGCTTAGGTGGGCTGGACGAACTAGCGGGAGGGCCTCACGAGCAGTACTTC; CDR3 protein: CASSLGGLDELAGGPHEQYF
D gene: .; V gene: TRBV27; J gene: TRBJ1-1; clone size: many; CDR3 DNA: TGTGCCAGCAGTTTATCCGCGAACACTGAAGCTTTCTTT; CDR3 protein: CASSLSANTEAFF
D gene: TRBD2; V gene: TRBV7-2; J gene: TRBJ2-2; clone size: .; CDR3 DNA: TGTGCCAGCAGCTTAGTCCCAGGAGCGGGAGGGCGTCCCACCGGGGAGCTGTTTTTT; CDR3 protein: CASSLVPGAGGRPTGELFF
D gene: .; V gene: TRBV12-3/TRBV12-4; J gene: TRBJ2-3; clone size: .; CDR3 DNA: TGTGCCAGCAGTTTTCAGGGGCCCACAGATACGCAGTATTTT; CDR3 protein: CASSFQGPTDTQYF
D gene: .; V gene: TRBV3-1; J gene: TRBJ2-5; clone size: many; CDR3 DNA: TGTGCCAGCAGCTTGATCTCCGGGGCCCAGTACTTC; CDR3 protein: CASSLISGAQYF